The source of this T cell receptor (beta chain) is a study of blood T cell repertoires in COVID-19. Some clones are missing from TCRdb's copy, which holds only in-frame ones; the method was immunoSEQ multiplex PCR. The sample contains roughly 160,000 clones, around four fifths of which appear only once. V lost 0 bases to trimming and J lost 8 bases, with 16 bases between them. Germline CDR1 LGHDT, CDR2 YNNKEL (reference sequence). This CDR3 has 15 residues. This clonotype originated in a woman aged 65 to 85 who had recovered from COVID-19. Sequenced: peripheral blood. This rearrangement joins TRBV3-1 (or the pseudogene TRBV3-2) to TRBJ1-2, with TRBD1 as a possible D gene (6 bases). CDR3 sequence (DNA): TGTGCCAGCAGCCAAGACGTGGCAGGGGTCTCGGGCTACACCTTC. It specifies CASSQDVAGVSGYTF.